Listed below are T cell receptor beta chains from one sample, sequenced in a study of T cells expressing NK-cell markers. With the 5' RACE reads reprocessed, TCRdb shows one record per CDR3 protein and no DNA. The sample spans 140,000 or so distinct CDR3 sequences; the ten largest clones claim 12%. Sequenced input: blood T cells: a sorted CD56 or NKG2C T cell subset, CD4+ or CD8+ T cells, or bulk PBMC T cells (not recorded which). The receptor source for this set is a man younger than 35 in good health. The CDR3 runs from the conserved cysteine through the conserved F or W.

v_gene	j_gene	CDR3aa
TRBV7-9	TRBJ2-6	CASPRGHTLPGANVLTF
TRBV4-3	TRBJ2-1	CASSQDSTLDSYNEQFF
TRBV2	TRBJ2-3	CASSEAVIMGTDTQYF
TRBV20-1	TRBJ2-1	CSASAVRARAFIGEQFF
TRBV6-1	TRBJ2-1	CASSPGPNNEQFF
TRBV6-5	TRBJ1-4	CASGDPDEKLFF
TRBV4-3	TRBJ2-2	CASSITAADTNTGELFF
TRBV20-1	TRBJ2-7	CSARKGLYYEQYF
TRBV19	TRBJ1-1	CATRQGASVTEAFF
TRBV14	TRBJ1-1	CASSQDLDRGTRNTEAFF
TRBV6-1	TRBJ2-3	CASSPAGASTDTQYF
TRBV5-6	TRBJ2-7	CASSLSWGTYEQYF
TRBV7-9	TRBJ2-5	CASSFISGKGQETQYF
TRBV12-3/TRBV12-4	TRBJ2-1	CASSFISGNEQFF
TRBV3-1	TRBJ1-2	CASSQGLRDGYTF
TRBV20-1	TRBJ2-7	CSARDGRTGGSEQYF
TRBV3-1	TRBJ2-7	CASSQWDRPYEQYF
TRBV6-1	TRBJ2-3	CASSEPPILAGGFTDTQYF
TRBV28	TRBJ2-3	CASSSLEGPDTQYF
TRBV5-6	TRBJ2-3	CASSSGGGSGINTDTQYF
TRBV11-2	TRBJ2-2	CASSLATTGELFF
TRBV19	TRBJ1-5	CASKFGAGGSNQPQHF
TRBV29-1	TRBJ2-1	CSTIGVLSSYNEQFF
TRBV7-9	TRBJ1-1	CASSPPWNTEAFF
TRBV7-9	TRBJ2-1	CASSPGGDKRTYNEQFF
TRBV20-1	TRBJ2-7	CSARASGTGYEQYF
TRBV30	TRBJ1-5	CAWTSPLWDNSNQPQHF
TRBV15	TRBJ2-1	CATSTSYNEQFF
TRBV11-3	TRBJ2-1	CASSSPRQGAYNEQFF
TRBV4-2	TRBJ1-1	CASSQESTGSYTEAFF
TRBV7-3	TRBJ1-2	CASSETGLEGYTF
TRBV5-1	TRBJ2-6	CASSGGDVSGANVLTF
TRBV10-2	TRBJ2-1	CASSESGMASYYNEQFF
TRBV14	TRBJ2-3	CASSPAPVDTQYF
TRBV15	TRBJ2-4	CATSSPSAGSENIQYF
TRBV10-1	TRBJ2-1	CASSESGGLAGLINEQFF
TRBV4-1	TRBJ2-1	CASSQDGRGGDEQFF
TRBV28	TRBJ2-1	CASRGSGGSHNEQFF
TRBV4-1	TRBJ2-1	CASSQTGPAGEQFF
TRBV28	TRBJ2-2	CASSLSRNGELFF
TRBV28	TRBJ2-1	CASSFMGTANEQFF
TRBV30	TRBJ2-2	CAWGEGTGGEAGGSGELFF
TRBV7-9	TRBJ2-1	CASSRTGSYNEQFF
TRBV19	TRBJ2-1	CASSIGPRRGNEQFF
TRBV15	TRBJ1-5	CATSRDTEREPQHF
TRBV23-1	TRBJ2-7	CASSHITQEVEEQYF
TRBV29-1	TRBJ2-1	CSVEDLPGQGYNEQFF
TRBV11-2	TRBJ2-3	CASSFYRDDTDTQYF
TRBV6-2/TRBV6-3	TRBJ2-7	CASSLTGIPGLGAYEQYF
TRBV29-1	TRBJ2-2	CSVIPSGGPTGELFF
TRBV29-1	TRBJ2-5	CSVEDPQGSYQETQYF
TRBV7-2	TRBJ2-3	CASSLVEGTQYF
TRBV12-3/TRBV12-4	TRBJ2-1	CASRTGLAANEQFF